This paragraph reports one TCR beta chain. This clonotype was detected a few times. The antigen it recognizes is unknown. No base quality information exists; no much larger clone differs at one position. The library was produced with 5' RACE. TCRdb names NextSeq 500 as the instrument used. To correct for sequencing error and PCR bias, the TCR library protocol tagged individual cDNA molecules with unique molecular identifiers. Both TCR alpha and beta chains were sequenced, and tight co-correlation was observed between alpha and beta sequence abundances in each sample. The study's processing was this. Decombinator V4 was used to annotate the V gene, J gene and CDR3 of the TCR sequences. TCRs were defined as expanded if a significant change between any two time points was detected under a Poisson model with p below 0.0001. TCR abundances were normalised to the total number of TCRs sequenced per sample and expressed as counts per million. TRAV1-2 paired with TRAJ12, TRAJ20 or TRAJ33 defined MAIT TCRs, while TRAV10 paired with TRAJ18 defined iNKT TCRs. A search of VDJdb, accessed on 1 November 2021, was run for TCRs annotated to CMV, EBV and SARS-CoV-2, with TCRs annotated for multiple antigens excluded. TCRdb reran the public reads through fastp at Q25 and MiXCR, keeping productive beta chains. Under each unique CDR3 protein, matching rows form one entry showing the most common genes and DNA. The V and J calls were not made by the authors but by TCRdb's processing. The sample profile shows 55,000 to 70,000 distinct CDR3 sequences; around 11% of them were found once. The ten largest clones take up approximately 1.2% of the sample.

This record belongs to a study of early T cells in non-severe SARS-CoV-2 infection listed by TCRdb under 2021. In terms of the full investigation: Bulk RNA from unsorted whole blood was used for TCR sequencing, so alpha and beta chains could not be paired. Findings and caveats that apply to the study as a whole: Matching against VDJdb was skewed toward anti-spike CD8 responses, likely underestimated virus-specific expansions, and missed private and CD4 specificities.

The study was a case-control design nested within a healthcare worker cohort in London, UK, with weekly nasopharyngeal swab PCR tests and blood sampling. Healthcare workers were enrolled in the week of the UK lockdown, from 23 to 31 March 2020, and were followed every week for up to 16 weeks. The CDR3 holds 18 amino acids from the cysteine to the phenylalanine. Left in the record is the CDR3 DNA by itself, 54 bases read in frame from the first base. This TCR came from an adult who was a healthcare worker with PCR-confirmed SARS-CoV-2 infection or an uninfected control (not recorded which). The donor label of this sample is uncertain. Sequenced here: whole blood, sampled at baseline. The chain links TRBV21-1 with TRBJ1-3; whether TRBD1, the table's D call, matches the DNA was not checked. TRBV21-1 is annotated as a pseudogene. The nucleotide sequence reads as follows: TGTGCCAGCACCGCCCTGGGACAGGGGGCGGCGGGTGGAAACACCATATATTTT. Its protein is CASTALGQGAAGGNTIYF.